The 15 T cell receptor beta chains listed next were all sequenced from one sample in a study of CD8 T cells in Susac syndrome. The RNA, about 0.5 to 1 ug, was put through reverse transcription using random hexamers. Each CDR3 protein gets one entry after TCRdb re-called the immunoSEQ multiplex PCR reads with MiXCR. In the table there are around 80,000 distinct CDR3 sequences, 93% of which are singletons. What was sequenced was CD8+ T cells from PBMCs. The receptors were gathered from a human donor with Susac syndrome.

This clonotype occurred once. The chain links TRBV20-1 to TRBJ2-1; D is unclear. The germline gives CDR1 DFQATT, CDR2 SNEGSKA (reference sequence). The CDR3 consists of 12 residues. V lost 2 bases, J lost 7 bases, and 9 bases lay in between. The CDR3 reads CSARLELNEQFF. The DNA for the CDR3 is TGCAGTGCTAGACTGGAACTAAATGAGCAGTTCTTC.

The CDR3 spells CASSPTGYVVEQYF. As DNA, the CDR3 is TGTGCCAGCAGCCCGACAGGGTATGTGGTCGAGCAGTACTTC. The gene calls are TRBV7-6 and TRBJ2-7; 7 bases are a match to TRBD1. Germline trimming cut 5 bases from V and 6 bases from J; bases unmatched to any gene: 10. The CDR3 has 14 amino acids. Germline-derived CDR1 and CDR2 are SGHVS and FNYEAQ.

The chain couples TRBV6-1 to TRBJ2-7, with D unresolved. Germline CDR1 is MNHNS and CDR2 is SASEGT. Trimming removed 9 bases at V and 1 base at J, with 13 bases between. The CDR3 contains 13 residues. The CDR3 sequence is CASGPDPSYEQYF. In DNA, the CDR3 is TGTGCCAGTGGGCCTGACCCATCCTACGAGCAGTACTTC.

In this sample, this clonotype turned up once. The gene calls are TRBV30 and TRBJ1-1, with D hard to call. Germline assignment: CDR1 GTSNPN and CDR2 SVGIG (reference sequence). The CDR3 extends over 13 amino acids. V lost 3 bases, J lost 5 bases, and 13 bases lay in between. The CDR3 spells CAWRSGSRTEAFF. Written as DNA, the CDR3 is TGTGCCTGGAGATCGGGGAGCCGGACTGAAGCTTTCTTT.

V and J are TRBV7-9 and TRBJ1-1; the D is unclear. Germline CDR1 is SEHNR and CDR2 is FQNEAQ (reference sequence). The V end lost 5 bases, the J end lost 0 bases, and 10 bases lay between the germline ends. This CDR3 is 14 amino acids long. CDR3 amino acids: CASSRRTLNTEAFF. CDR3 nucleotide sequence: TGTGCCAGCAGCCGGCGGACGTTGAACACTGAAGCTTTCTTT.

The chain is built from TRBV12-3 or TRBV12-4 and TRBJ2-7; tentative D call: TRBD1 (5 bases). CDR3 length equals 13 residues. V shed 3 bases and J shed 1 base, with 7 bases lying between them. The CDR3 region is CASSLQGSYEQYF. In nucleotides, the CDR3 is TGTGCCAGCAGTTTGCAGGGATCCTACGAGCAGTACTTC.

The V gene is TRBV3-1, the J gene TRBJ2-7; D may be TRBD1 (6 bases). The V end lost 1 base, the J end lost 4 bases, and 11 bases lay between the germline ends. The CDR3 length is 14 residues. Looked up from germline, CDR1 is LGHDT and CDR2 is YNNKEL (reference sequence). CDR3 loop: CASSQGTAGYEQYF. CDR3 bases: TGTGCCAGCAGCCAAGGGACAGCTGGGTACGAGCAGTACTTC.

The chain is built from TRBV24-1 and TRBJ2-1; TRBD2 might be the D (5 bases). From germline, CDR1 is KGHDR and CDR2 SFDVKD. V was pared by 3 bases and J by 6 bases, with 8 bases between. The CDR3 length is 13 residues. The DNA of the CDR3 is TGTGCCACCAGTGATCTTCGGGGCAATGAGCAGTTCTTC. Encoded protein: CATSDLRGNEQFF.

The rearrangement uses TRBV28 and TRBJ1-4, with 7 bases identical to TRBD1. The V and J ends lost 2 bases and 6 bases, in that order; junction bases with no gene match: 12. The CDR3 contains 17 residues. Per the germline V gene, CDR1 is MDHEN and CDR2 is SYDVKM. The CDR3 protein is CASSLRNYEGADEKLFF. The CDR3 nucleotides are TGTGCCAGCAGTTTACGAAACTACGAGGGGGCGGATGAAAAACTGTTTTTT.

V and J are TRBV9 and TRBJ2-6, with unresolved D. The CDR3 extends over 17 amino acids. The V gene lost 3 bases and the J gene lost 2 bases, with 15 bases spanning the gap. Looked up from germline, CDR1 is SGDLS and CDR2 is YYNGEE. The CDR3 nucleotides read TGTGCCAGCAGCGCCCCGCGGCTAGGAGCTGGGGCCAACGTCCTGACTTTC. Protein product: CASSAPRLGAGANVLTF.

The chain recombines TRBV9 with TRBJ2-5; 12 bases line up with TRBD2. The ends lost 4 bases at V and 0 bases at J; junction bases unmatched: 13. The CDR3 sequence is 19 residues long. CDR1 SGDLS and CDR2 YYNGEE come from the germline V gene. CDR3: CASSPRKGLAGPYQETQYF. In nucleotides, the CDR3 is TGTGCCAGCAGCCCCAGAAAGGGACTAGCGGGTCCCTACCAAGAGACCCAGTACTTC.

The chain uses TRBV19 and TRBJ1-5, with D uncertain. The germline CDR1 and CDR2 sequences are LNHDA and SQIVND (reference sequence). CDR3 length: 14 residues. V lost 7 bases and J lost 4, with 14 bases in between. The CDR3 DNA sequence: TGTGCCAGTACCTCCGGACCCTTAAATCAGCCCCAGCATTTT. Translation: CASTSGPLNQPQHF.

This clonotype was seen a handful of times. The chain recombines TRBV9 with TRBJ1-1, with D hard to call. The CDR3 is made up of 16 amino acids. CDR1 and CDR2 (germline): SGDLS, YYNGEE. The V gene lost 0 bases and the J gene lost 0 bases, with 12 bases spanning the gap. CDR3 region: CASSVGGGPMNTEAFF. The DNA for the CDR3 is TGTGCCAGCAGCGTAGGAGGAGGGCCGATGAACACTGAAGCTTTCTTT.

Written as DNA, the CDR3 is TGCAGCGTTGTTCTAGCGGGAGACGAGCAGTACTTC. Its translation is CSVVLAGDEQYF. The chain employs TRBV29-1 and TRBJ2-7; 10 nucleotides align to TRBD2. J lost 5 bases, V lost 4 bases, and 2 bases had no gene match. This CDR3 contains 12 residues. The germline V gene has CDR1 SQVTM and CDR2 ANQGSEA.

This clonotype has only one observation. J is TRBJ2-3 and V is TRBV20-1; TRBD2 matches 10 bases. The germline V gene encodes CDR1 DFQATT and CDR2 SNEGSKA (reference sequence). V was pared by 6 bases and J by 6 bases, with 12 bases of the junction left unmatched. The CDR3 has 15 residues. The CDR3 is CSAHGLAAPVDTQYF. In nucleotides, the CDR3 is TGCAGTGCGCATGGACTAGCGGCCCCGGTGGATACGCAGTATTTT.